What follows are 13 T cell receptor beta chains derived from one specimen sequenced in a study of cytomegalovirus exposure and HLA in healthy donors. The PCR employed 60 Vbeta primers together with 13 Jbeta primers. TCRdb's table, derived via immunoSEQ multiplex PCR, lists solely in-frame clones and lacks some. The table lists approximately 110,000 clones, 76% of them singletons. The material sequenced was PBMCs. The source is a man aged 45 to 65 in good health and CMV-seronegative.

The V gene is TRBV5-4, the J gene TRBJ2-3; tentative D call: TRBD1 (6 bases). CDR3 size: 18 residues. CDR1 and CDR2 (germline): SGHNT, YYREEE (reference sequence). V lost 3 bases, J lost 0 bases, and 20 bases lay in between. For the CDR3, the DNA is TGTGCCAGCAGCTCCCCACCTACAGGGTTTCAGAGCACAGATACGCAGTATTTT. Encoded protein: CASSSPPTGFQSTDTQYF.

The rearrangement links TRBV7-3 to TRBJ2-3; D might be TRBD2 (6 bases). Germline CDR1 SGHTA, CDR2 FQGTGA. The CDR3 contains 14 residues. Trimming shortened V by 3 bases and J by 2 bases, and 9 bases separated the two germline ends. The CDR3 DNA is TGTGCCAGCAGCTTGGAGGGTGTCACAGATACGCAGTATTTT. Translation gives CASSLEGVTDTQYF.

In its sample, this clone was seen a few times. Other DNA variants within this sample encode the same CDR3. The CDR3 DNA follows: TGTGCCAGCAGTTACTCCCTAGCGGGGGGGATGGATACGCAGTATTTT. Translating gives CASSYSLAGGMDTQYF. The rearrangement uses TRBV6-6 and TRBJ2-3; 12 bases align to TRBD2. There are 16 residues in the CDR3. Trimming cost V 0 bases and J 6 bases; bases outside gene matches: 4. Germline V gene lookup returns CDR1 MNHNY and CDR2 SVGAGI (reference sequence).

J is TRBJ1-3 and V is TRBV6-7, with 9 bases lining up with TRBD1. TRBV6-7 is identified as an open reading frame with a role that is uncertain. After removal of 4 bases from V and 4 bases from J, the junction contained 8 bases not matched to a gene. This CDR3 is built from 16 residues. The CDR3 nucleotides are TGTGCCAGCAGTTTAGAACAGGGGGCCTTCGGAAACACCATATATTTT. Translating gives CASSLEQGAFGNTIYF.

This clone was found a few times. The sample contains more than one DNA sequence encoding this CDR3. This chain joins TRBV4-1 and TRBJ2-3; tentatively, D is TRBD2 (6 bases). In germline, CDR1 is MGHRA, CDR2 YSYEKL. The CDR3 is made up of 16 amino acids. V was pared by 1 base and J by 2 bases, with 13 bases between. The chain's CDR3 is CASSQVPGGDTDTQYF. The CDR3 nucleotides read TGCGCCAGCAGCCAAGTCCCTGGCGGGGACACAGATACGCAGTATTTT.

Concerning this clone itself: The junction and the germline gene differ at one end; a read error may be behind it. The chain joins TRBV6-5 to TRBJ1-6; 7 bases line up with TRBD1. Germline CDR1 MNHEY, CDR2 SVGAGI. The CDR3 runs 14 residues. The CDR3 spells CASSRDSYSSPLHF. The CDR3 DNA follows: TGTGCCAGCAGCAGGGACAGCTATAGTTCACCCCTCCACTTT.

The chain is built from TRBV2 and TRBJ1-1; 7 bases line up with TRBD1. With 8 bases clipped from V and 11 bases from J, the junction kept 5 bases outside the gene matches. The CDR3 runs 10 residues. Germline values: CDR1 SNHLY, CDR2 FYNNEI. CDR3 residues: CASADRVAFF. CDR3 DNA: TGTGCCAGCGCCGACAGGGTGGCTTTCTTT.

V gene TRBV18 combines with J gene TRBJ1-6; 9 bases line up with TRBD1. There are 18 residues in the CDR3. Per germline, CDR1 KGHSH and CDR2 LQKENI. Trimming at V came to 1 base and at J to 8 bases, leaving 12 bases not matched to a gene. In nucleotides, the CDR3 is TGTGCCAGCTCACCACAATCGGACAGGGGCTTTGGTGATTCACCCCTCCACTTT. Its translation: CASSPQSDRGFGDSPLHF.

This clone has only a few counts. The junction and the germline gene differ at one end; a read error may be behind it. J is TRBJ1-6 and V is TRBV18; no definite D call. Germline CDR1 and CDR2: KGHSH and LQKENI. CDR3 size: 16 residues. CDR3 protein: CASSPQTIGNNSPLHF. DNA of the CDR3: TGTGCCAGCTCCCCACAAACTATTGGCAATAATTCACCCCTCCACTTT.

V and J are TRBV4-2 and TRBJ2-3; TRBD2 agrees at 11 bases. Germline values: CDR1 LGHNA, CDR2 YNFKEQ. This CDR3 is built from 18 residues. V was clipped by 1 base and J by 6 bases; unmatched bases: 12. CDR3: CASSQVIAGGPSGDTQYF. CDR3 in DNA: TGTGCCAGCAGCCAAGTTATAGCGGGGGGGCCGTCTGGGGATACGCAGTATTTT.

The CDR3 DNA follows: TGTGCCGGACCCCTCGGGGGGCTGTATCAGCCCCAGCATTTT. Protein: CAGPLGGLYQPQHF. The chain uses TRBV6-7 and TRBJ1-5; D is possibly TRBD1 (6 bases). TRBV6-7 is an open reading frame, and its role is uncertain. The CDR3 runs to 14 residues. The V end lost 11 bases, the J end lost 5 bases, and 19 bases lay between the germline ends.

The chain couples TRBV7-2 to TRBJ2-1, with TRBD2 matching 11 bases. Germline trimming cut 5 bases from V and 6 bases from J; bases unmatched to any gene: 9. CDR3 size: 16 residues. CDR1 is SGHTA and CDR2 is FQGNSA in the germline V gene. CDR3: CASSTGPSGGTNEQFF. The CDR3 DNA sequence: TGTGCCAGCAGCACCGGGCCTAGCGGGGGGACCAATGAGCAGTTCTTC. Full variable domain (missing parts from reference TRBV7-2 and TRBJ2-1): GAGVSQSPSNKVTEKGKDVELRCDPISGHTALYWYRQSLGQGLEFLIYFQGNSAPDKSGLPSDRFSAERTGGSVSTLTIQRTQQEDSAVYLCASSTGPSGGTNEQFFGPGTRLTVL.

Only a few counts were recorded for this clone. V and J are TRBV5-4 and TRBJ1-1; D remains ambiguous. Looked up from germline, CDR1 is SGHNT and CDR2 is YYREEE (reference sequence). Between the trimmed V and J ends, which lost 0 bases and 5 bases, there was a span of 11 bases. This CDR3 spans 14 amino acids. CDR3 nucleotide sequence: TGTGCCAGCAGCTTGGGTTCAGTTAATACTGAAGCTTTCTTT. Translation gives CASSLGSVNTEAFF.